This TCR beta chain was found in a study of cytomegalovirus exposure and HLA in healthy donors. Both 60 Vbeta primers and 13 Jbeta primers went into the PCR. Assay used: immunoSEQ multiplex PCR; TCRdb lists only in-frame clones, some missing. The table lists roughly 180,000 clones, approximately 84% of them singletons. CDR1 is SGHAT, CDR2 FQNNGV, per germline. With V trimmed by 5 bases and J by 9 bases, 7 bases remained unmatched. This CDR3 spans 14 amino acids. This TCR was recovered from a man aged 25 to 40 in good health and CMV-seronegative. The V gene is TRBV11-2, the J gene TRBJ2-1, with 10 bases lining up with TRBD2. The material sequenced was PBMCs. The CDR3 loop is CASSPTSGVREQFF. The DNA of the CDR3 is TGTGCCAGCAGCCCTACTAGCGGGGTCCGTGAGCAGTTCTTC.